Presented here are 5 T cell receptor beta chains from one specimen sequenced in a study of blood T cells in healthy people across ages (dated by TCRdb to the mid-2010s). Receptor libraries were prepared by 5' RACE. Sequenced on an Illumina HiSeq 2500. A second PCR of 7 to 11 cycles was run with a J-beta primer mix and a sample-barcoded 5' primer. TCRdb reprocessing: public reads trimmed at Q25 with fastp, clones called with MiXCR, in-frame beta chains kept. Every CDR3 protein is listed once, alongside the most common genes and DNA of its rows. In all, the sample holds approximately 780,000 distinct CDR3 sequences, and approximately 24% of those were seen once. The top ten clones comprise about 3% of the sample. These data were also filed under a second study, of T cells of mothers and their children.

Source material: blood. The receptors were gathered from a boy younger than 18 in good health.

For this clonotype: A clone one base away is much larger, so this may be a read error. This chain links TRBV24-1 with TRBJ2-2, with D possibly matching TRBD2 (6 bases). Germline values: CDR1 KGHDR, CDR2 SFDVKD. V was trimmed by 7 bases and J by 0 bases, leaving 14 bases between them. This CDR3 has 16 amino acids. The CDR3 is CATSTNGGSNTGELFF. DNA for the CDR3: TGTGCCACCAGCACTAACGGGGGATCGAACACCGGGGAGCTGTTTTTT.

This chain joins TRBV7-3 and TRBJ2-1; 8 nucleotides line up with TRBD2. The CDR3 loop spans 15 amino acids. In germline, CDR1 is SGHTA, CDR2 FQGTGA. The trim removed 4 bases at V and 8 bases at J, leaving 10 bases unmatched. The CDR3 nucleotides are TGTGCCAGCAGCTCCACGGGGGGGGCCAAAGATGAGCAGTTCTTC. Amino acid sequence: CASSSTGGAKDEQFF.

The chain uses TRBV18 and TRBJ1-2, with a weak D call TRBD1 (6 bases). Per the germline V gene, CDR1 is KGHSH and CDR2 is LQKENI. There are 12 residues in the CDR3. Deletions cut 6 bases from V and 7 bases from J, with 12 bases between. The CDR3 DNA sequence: TGTGCCAGCTCGAGGGACAAAACTGGCTACACCTTC. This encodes CASSRDKTGYTF.

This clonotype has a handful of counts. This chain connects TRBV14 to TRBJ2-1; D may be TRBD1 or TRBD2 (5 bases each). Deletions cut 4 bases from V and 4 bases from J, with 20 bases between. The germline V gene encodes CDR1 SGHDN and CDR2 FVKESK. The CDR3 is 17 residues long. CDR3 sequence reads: CASSPLSRAWGYNEQFF. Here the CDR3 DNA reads TGTGCCAGCAGCCCCTTATCCAGGGCCTGGGGGTACAATGAGCAGTTCTTC.

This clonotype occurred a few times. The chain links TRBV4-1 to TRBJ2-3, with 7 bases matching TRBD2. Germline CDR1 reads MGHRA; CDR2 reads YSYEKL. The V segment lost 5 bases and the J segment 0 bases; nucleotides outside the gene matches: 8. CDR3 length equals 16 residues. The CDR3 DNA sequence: TGCGCCAGCAGCGAGGGATCGGGACTAAGCACAGATACGCAGTATTTT. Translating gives CASSEGSGLSTDTQYF.